This T cell receptor (beta chain) was recovered during a study of T cell changes during pregnancy in multiple sclerosis (dated by TCRdb to about 2019). A note on the overall study: In women with multiple sclerosis, the researchers looked at how the T cell repertoire shifted as pregnancy progressed.

As to this clone: This clone's antigen is unknown. No base qualities exist here, and no much larger clone lies one base off it.

Based on the germline V gene (reference sequence), the CDR1 and CDR2 sequences are SGHNT and YYREEE. Taken from cysteine to phenylalanine, the CDR3 has 15 residues. The kept DNA is CDR3 alone, 45 bases in frame from the first base. V has 5 bases trimmed and J has 1 base trimmed; junction bases matching no gene number 4. Library construction relied on the immunoSEQ multiplex PCR assay. TCRdb retrieved this table from immuneACCESS and kept in-frame rearrangements only. Not all clones are present; in checked studies, unresolved V genes account for under half, and no reason is known for the remainder. The table for this sample lists just over 35,000 clones; around 93% of them were counted only once. Of the sample, 0.35% to 0.45% falls within the top ten clones.

The clonotype originates from a female donor with multiple sclerosis, enrolled in a pregnancy study. Here the sequenced sample was CD4+ T cells from peripheral blood mononuclear cells, taken in the first trimester of pregnancy. Here the chain combines TRBV5-4 and TRBJ2-5; 11 nucleotides in the junction match TRBD2. The CDR3 has the sequence CASSAGLAVQETQYF. The DNA sequence reads TGTGCCAGCAGTGCGGGACTAGCGGTCCAAGAGACCCAGTACTTC. The reference TRBV5-4 and TRBJ2-5 proteins fill in what lies around the CDR3, so the full variable domain reads ETGVTQSPTHLIKTRGQQVTLRCSSQSGHNTVSWYQQALGQGPQFIFQYYREEENGRGNFPPRFSGLQFPNYSSELNVNALELDDSALYLCASSAGLAVQETQYFGPGTRLLVL.